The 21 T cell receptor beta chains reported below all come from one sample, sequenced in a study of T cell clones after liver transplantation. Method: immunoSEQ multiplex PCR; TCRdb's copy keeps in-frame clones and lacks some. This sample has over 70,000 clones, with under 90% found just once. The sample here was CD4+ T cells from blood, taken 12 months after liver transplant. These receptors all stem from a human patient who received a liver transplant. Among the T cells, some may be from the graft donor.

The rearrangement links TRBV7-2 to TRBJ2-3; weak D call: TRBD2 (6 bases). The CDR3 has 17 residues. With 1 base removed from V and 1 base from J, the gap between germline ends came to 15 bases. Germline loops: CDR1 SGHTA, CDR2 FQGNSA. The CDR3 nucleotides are TGTGCCAGCAGCTTAGGTGGCGGGATTACCCGCACAGATACGCAGTATTTT. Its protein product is CASSLGGGITRTDTQYF.

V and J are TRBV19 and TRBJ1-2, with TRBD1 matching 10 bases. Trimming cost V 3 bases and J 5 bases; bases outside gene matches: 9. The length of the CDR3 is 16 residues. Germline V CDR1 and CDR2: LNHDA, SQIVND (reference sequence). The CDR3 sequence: CASSMTGGGLSYGYTF. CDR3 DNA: TGTGCCAGTAGTATGACAGGGGGCGGCTTATCTTATGGCTACACCTTC. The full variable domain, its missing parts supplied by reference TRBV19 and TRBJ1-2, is DGGITQSPKYLFRKEGQNVTLSCEQNLNHDAMYWYRQDPGQGLRLIYYSQIVNDFQKGDIAEGYSVSREKKESFPLTVTSAQKNPTAFYLCASSMTGGGLSYGYTFGSGTRLTVV.

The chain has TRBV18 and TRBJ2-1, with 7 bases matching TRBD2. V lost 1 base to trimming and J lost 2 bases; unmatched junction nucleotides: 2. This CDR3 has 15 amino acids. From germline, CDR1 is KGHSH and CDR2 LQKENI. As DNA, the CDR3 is TGTGCCAGCTCACCACTAGCGGGTCCCTACAATGAGCAGTTCTTC. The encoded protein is CASSPLAGPYNEQFF.

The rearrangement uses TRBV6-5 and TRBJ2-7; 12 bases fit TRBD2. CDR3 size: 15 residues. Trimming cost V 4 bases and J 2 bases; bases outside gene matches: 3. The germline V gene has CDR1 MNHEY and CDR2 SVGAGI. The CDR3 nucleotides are TGTGCCAGCAGTTCGGGACTAGCGGGCACCTACGAGCAGTACTTC. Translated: CASSSGLAGTYEQYF.

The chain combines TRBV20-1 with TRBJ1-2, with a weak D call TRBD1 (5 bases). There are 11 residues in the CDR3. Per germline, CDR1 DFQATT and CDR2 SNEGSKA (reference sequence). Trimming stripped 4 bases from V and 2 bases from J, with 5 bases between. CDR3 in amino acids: CSATGNYGYTF. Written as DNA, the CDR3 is TGCAGTGCTACAGGGAACTATGGCTACACCTTC.

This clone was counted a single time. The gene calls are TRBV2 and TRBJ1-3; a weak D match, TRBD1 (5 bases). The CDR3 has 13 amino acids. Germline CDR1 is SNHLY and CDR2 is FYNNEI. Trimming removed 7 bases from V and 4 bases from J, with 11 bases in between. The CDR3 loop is CASMGDRGNTIYF. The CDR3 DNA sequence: TGTGCCAGCATGGGAGACAGAGGAAACACCATATATTTT.

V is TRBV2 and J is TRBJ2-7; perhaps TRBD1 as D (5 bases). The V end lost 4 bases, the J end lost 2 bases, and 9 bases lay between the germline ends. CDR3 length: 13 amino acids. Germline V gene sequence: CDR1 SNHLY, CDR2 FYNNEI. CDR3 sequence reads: CASSAQGTYEQYF. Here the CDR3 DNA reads TGTGCCAGCAGTGCCCAGGGTACCTACGAGCAGTACTTC.

The CDR3, as DNA: TGTGCCAGCAGCGTAGGTCATGGGGGGGCCGTGGGCGAGCAGTACTTC. Protein sequence: CASSVGHGGAVGEQYF. The chain combines TRBV9 with TRBJ2-7; a weak D match, TRBD2 (7 bases). V was cut by 0 bases and J by 6 bases, with 19 bases left in between. Germline CDR1 reads SGDLS; CDR2 reads YYNGEE. This CDR3 comprises 16 residues.

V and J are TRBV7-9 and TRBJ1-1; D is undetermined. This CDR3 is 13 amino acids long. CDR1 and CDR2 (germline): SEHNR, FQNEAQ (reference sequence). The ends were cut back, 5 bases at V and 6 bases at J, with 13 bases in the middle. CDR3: CASSQGFSAEAFF. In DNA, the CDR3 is TGTGCCAGCAGCCAAGGGTTTTCGGCTGAAGCTTTCTTT.

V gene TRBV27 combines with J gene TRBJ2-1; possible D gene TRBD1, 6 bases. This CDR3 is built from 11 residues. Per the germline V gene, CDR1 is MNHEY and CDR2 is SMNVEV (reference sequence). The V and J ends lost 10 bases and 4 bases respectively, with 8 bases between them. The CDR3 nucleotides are TGTGCCACTGGACAGTACAATGAGCAGTTCTTC. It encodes CATGQYNEQFF.

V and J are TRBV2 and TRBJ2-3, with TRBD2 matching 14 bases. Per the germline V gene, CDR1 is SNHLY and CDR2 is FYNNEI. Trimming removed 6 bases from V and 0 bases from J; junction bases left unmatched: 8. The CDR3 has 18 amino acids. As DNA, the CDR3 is TGTGCCAGCAGGGGAGGACTAGCGGGAGGCCGAAGCACAGATACGCAGTATTTT. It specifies CASRGGLAGGRSTDTQYF.

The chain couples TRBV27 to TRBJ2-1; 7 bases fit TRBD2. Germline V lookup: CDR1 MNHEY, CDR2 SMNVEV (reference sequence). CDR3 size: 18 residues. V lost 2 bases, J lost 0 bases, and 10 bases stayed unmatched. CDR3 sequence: CASSLGIQRGSSYNEQFF. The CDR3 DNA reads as TGTGCCAGCAGTTTAGGGATCCAGCGGGGAAGCTCCTACAATGAGCAGTTCTTC.

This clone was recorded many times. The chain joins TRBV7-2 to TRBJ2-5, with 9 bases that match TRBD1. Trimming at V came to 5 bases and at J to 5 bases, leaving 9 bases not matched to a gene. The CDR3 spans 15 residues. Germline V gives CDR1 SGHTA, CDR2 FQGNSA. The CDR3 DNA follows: TGTGCCAGCAGCATAACAGGGGGCTCGGTGGAGACCCAGTACTTC. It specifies CASSITGGSVETQYF.

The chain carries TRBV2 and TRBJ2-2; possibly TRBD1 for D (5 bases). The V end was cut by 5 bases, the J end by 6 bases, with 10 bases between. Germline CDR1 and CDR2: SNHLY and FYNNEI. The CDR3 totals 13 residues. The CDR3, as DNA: TGTGCCAGCAGTTTTCAGGGCTCCGGGGAGCTGTTTTTT. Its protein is CASSFQGSGELFF. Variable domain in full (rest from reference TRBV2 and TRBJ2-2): EPEVTQTPSHQVTQMGQEVILRCVPISNHLYFYWYRQILGQKVEFLVSFYNNEISEKSEIFDDQFSVERPDGSNFTLKIRSTKLEDSAMYFCASSFQGSGELFFGEGSRLTVL.

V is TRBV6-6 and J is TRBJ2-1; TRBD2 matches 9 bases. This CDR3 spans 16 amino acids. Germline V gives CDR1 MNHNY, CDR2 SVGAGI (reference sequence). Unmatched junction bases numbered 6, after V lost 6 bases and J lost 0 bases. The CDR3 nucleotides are TGTGCCAGCAGCCGGTTAGCGGGAGACTCCTACAATGAGCAGTTCTTC. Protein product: CASSRLAGDSYNEQFF.

The CDR3 reads CASRKGGGSYNEQFF. The DNA for the CDR3 is TGTGCCAGCAGGAAGGGGGGAGGCTCCTACAATGAGCAGTTCTTC. The J gene is TRBJ2-1, the V gene TRBV28; D tentatively reads TRBD1 or TRBD2 (6 bases each). Germline V gene sequence: CDR1 MDHEN, CDR2 SYDVKM. This CDR3 contains 15 residues. V lost 6 bases and J lost 0, with 12 bases in between.

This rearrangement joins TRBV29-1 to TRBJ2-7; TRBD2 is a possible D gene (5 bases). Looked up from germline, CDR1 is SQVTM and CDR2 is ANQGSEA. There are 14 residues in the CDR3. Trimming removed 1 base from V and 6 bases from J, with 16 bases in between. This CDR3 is CSVEGGPQASEQYF. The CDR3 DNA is TGCAGCGTTGAAGGAGGGCCCCAGGCCTCCGAGCAGTACTTC.

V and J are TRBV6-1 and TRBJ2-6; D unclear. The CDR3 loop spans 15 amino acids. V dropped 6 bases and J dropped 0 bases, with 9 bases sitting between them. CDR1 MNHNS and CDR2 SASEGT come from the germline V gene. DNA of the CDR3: TGTGCCAGCAGAGCTCAAAGCTCTGGGGCCAACGTCCTGACTTTC. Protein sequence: CASRAQSSGANVLTF.

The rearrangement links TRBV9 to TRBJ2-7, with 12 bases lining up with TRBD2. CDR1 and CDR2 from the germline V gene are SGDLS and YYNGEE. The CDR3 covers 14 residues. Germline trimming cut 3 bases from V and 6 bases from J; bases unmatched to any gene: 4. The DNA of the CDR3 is TGTGCCAGCAGCGAGACTAGCGGGAGAACCGAGCAGTACTTC. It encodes CASSETSGRTEQYF.

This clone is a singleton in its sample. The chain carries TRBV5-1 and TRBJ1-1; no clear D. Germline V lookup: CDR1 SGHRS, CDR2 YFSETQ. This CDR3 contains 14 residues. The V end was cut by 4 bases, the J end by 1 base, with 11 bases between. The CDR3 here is CASSVGGKNTEAFF. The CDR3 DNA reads TGCGCCAGCAGCGTGGGAGGTAAGAACACTGAAGCTTTCTTT.

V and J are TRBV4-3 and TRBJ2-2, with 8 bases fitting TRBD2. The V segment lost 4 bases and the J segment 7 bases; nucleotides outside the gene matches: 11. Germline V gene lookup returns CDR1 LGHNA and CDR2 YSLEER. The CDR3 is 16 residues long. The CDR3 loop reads CASSLEREWHNGELFF. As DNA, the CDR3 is TGCGCCAGCAGCCTCGAGCGGGAGTGGCATAACGGGGAGCTGTTTTTT.